Each of the 26 T cell receptor beta chains below was sequenced from the same sample in a study of blood T cell repertoires in COVID-19. Produced via immunoSEQ multiplex PCR; TCRdb's table is partial and in-frame only. This sample carries tens of thousands of clones, over 75% of them seen once, and the ten largest clones take 2% to 2.5%. Sequencing input: peripheral blood. Receptors were obtained from a human donor in a cohort sampled during active COVID-19.

The chain joins TRBV7-8 to TRBJ2-7; D remains ambiguous. From germline, CDR1 is SGHVS and CDR2 FQNEAQ. V was cut by 5 bases and J by 3 bases, with 17 bases left in between. The CDR3 is 15 residues long. CDR3 DNA sequence: TGTGCCAGCAGCGGCAGGATGTTCTTCCACTACGAGCAGTACTTC. Its translation: CASSGRMFFHYEQYF.

The chain employs TRBV9 and TRBJ2-3; 11 bases line up with TRBD2. Germline CDR1 and CDR2: SGDLS and YYNGEE. V was clipped by 4 bases and J by 6 bases; unmatched bases: 10. The CDR3 consists of 16 residues. The CDR3 protein is CASSPVAGGFRDTQYF. DNA of the CDR3: TGTGCCAGCAGCCCCGTAGCGGGAGGGTTCAGGGATACGCAGTATTTT.

The rearrangement uses TRBV11-2 and TRBJ2-2, with 7 bases aligning to TRBD1. Per the germline V gene, CDR1 is SGHAT and CDR2 is FQNNGV. The V segment lost 5 bases and the J segment 0 bases; nucleotides outside the gene matches: 3. The CDR3 spans 15 residues. In DNA, the CDR3 is TGTGCCAGCAGCGGAGACAGGGCGAACACCGGGGAGCTGTTTTTT. Its protein is CASSGDRANTGELFF.

The rearrangement uses TRBV30 and TRBJ1-1, with D unclear. CDR1 is GTSNPN, CDR2 SVGIG, per germline (reference sequence). V lost 0 bases to trimming and J lost 7 bases, with 15 bases between them. This CDR3 contains 14 residues. This CDR3 is CAWSVLRGKGEAFF. The CDR3, as DNA: TGTGCCTGGAGTGTACTGAGAGGGAAAGGTGAAGCTTTCTTT.

The gene calls are TRBV7-9 and TRBJ1-4; possibly TRBD1 for D (6 bases). Trimming left V 1 base short and J 7 bases short, with 10 bases between. The CDR3 sequence is 14 residues long. Germline assignment: CDR1 SEHNR and CDR2 FQNEAQ (reference sequence). The CDR3 bases are TGTGCCAGCAGCTTAGGCAGGGGACGTGAAAAACTGTTTTTT. It codes for CASSLGRGREKLFF.

The chain has TRBV6-5 and TRBJ2-7, with 7 bases matching TRBD1. The CDR3 runs to 14 residues. Germline CDR1 MNHEY, CDR2 SVGAGI. J gave up 5 bases and V 6 bases, and 10 bases lay outside the gene matches. CDR3 region: CASRTSDRYDEQYF. CDR3 sequence (DNA): TGTGCCAGCAGGACCTCGGACAGGTACGACGAGCAGTACTTC.

The V call is TRBV5-1, the J call TRBJ1-6, with TRBD1 identical over 8 bases. Germline-derived CDR1 and CDR2 are SGHRS and YFSETQ. Trimming cost V 0 bases and J 7 bases; bases outside gene matches: 6. The CDR3 has 16 amino acids. In nucleotides, the CDR3 is TGCGCCAGCAGCTTGGGATCGGGACAGGAGAATTCACCCCTCCACTTT. This encodes CASSLGSGQENSPLHF.

The chain is built from TRBV7-8 and TRBJ2-5; D perhaps matches TRBD1 (6 bases). The CDR3 loop spans 13 amino acids. The V gene lost 2 bases and the J gene lost 4 bases, with 8 bases spanning the gap. The V gene's germline CDR1 is SGHVS and CDR2 FQNEAQ. CDR3 in amino acids: CASSLLGAETQYF. In nucleotides, the CDR3 is TGTGCCAGCAGCTTATTGGGGGCAGAGACCCAGTACTTC.

The J gene is TRBJ1-2, the V gene TRBV7-6; no definite D call. The CDR3 is 11 amino acids. Looked up from germline, CDR1 is SGHVS and CDR2 is FNYEAQ. The V end lost 8 bases, the J end lost 9 bases, and 13 bases lay between the germline ends. In DNA, the CDR3 is TGTGCCAGCGGTCAGTCTGGCCGCTACACCTTC. Amino acids: CASGQSGRYTF.

This CDR3 reads CASSGTGVNTEAFF. CDR3 DNA: TGTGCCAGCAGTGGGACAGGGGTGAACACTGAAGCTTTCTTT. The V and J genes are TRBV2 and TRBJ1-1, with 9 bases fitting TRBD1. This CDR3 has 14 residues. V was clipped by 4 bases and J by 0 bases; unmatched bases: 0. Germline CDR1 and CDR2: SNHLY and FYNNEI.

The V gene is TRBV14, the J gene TRBJ2-7, with D hard to call. Germline lookup yields CDR1 SGHDN and CDR2 FVKESK. V was trimmed by 4 bases and J by 3 bases, leaving 7 bases between them. The CDR3 is 12 residues long. Here the CDR3 DNA reads TGTGCCAGCAGCCCCGCTAACTACGAGCAGTACTTC. Protein product: CASSPANYEQYF.

The chain has TRBV19 and TRBJ1-1; no definite D call. V lost 5 bases and J 0 bases, leaving 7 bases between the germline ends. Germline assignment: CDR1 LNHDA and CDR2 SQIVND (reference sequence). The CDR3 runs 13 residues. The CDR3 loop reads CASSPRLNTEAFF. CDR3 DNA: TGTGCCAGTAGTCCCCGGTTGAACACTGAAGCTTTCTTT.

The rearrangement links TRBV7-9 to TRBJ2-1, with TRBD1 as a possible D gene (6 bases). Trimming took off 5 bases at V and 2 bases at J, with 13 bases between the two ends. CDR1 SEHNR and CDR2 FQNEAQ come from the germline V gene (reference sequence). The CDR3 is made up of 15 amino acids. DNA for the CDR3: TGTGCCAGCAGCCCCCCAGGGGCGGCCTACAATGAGCAGTTCTTC. Protein sequence: CASSPPGAAYNEQFF.

This clone is a singleton in its sample. The rearrangement joins TRBV19 to TRBJ2-3, with TRBD1 matching 9 bases. CDR3 size: 15 residues. CDR1 is LNHDA and CDR2 is SQIVND in the germline V gene (reference sequence). With V trimmed by 5 bases and J by 2 bases, 5 bases remained unmatched. CDR3 residues: CASSPGTGTTDTQYF. The CDR3 DNA reads TGTGCCAGTAGTCCCGGGACAGGGACCACAGATACGCAGTATTTT.

In DNA form, the CDR3 reads TGTGCCAGCAGCTTGGCAGACAGGGCTTTTGGGGCTTTCTTT. Translating it yields CASSLADRAFGAFF. The chain has TRBV5-6 and TRBJ1-1; 7 bases agree with TRBD1. The trim removed 0 bases at V and 11 bases at J, leaving 10 bases unmatched. The CDR3 contains 14 residues. Germline lookup yields CDR1 SGHDT and CDR2 YYEEEE. Combining the CDR3 with reference TRBV5-6 and TRBJ1-1 gives the whole variable domain DAGVTQSPTHLIKTRGQQVTLRCSPKSGHDTVSWYQQALGQGPQFIFQYYEEEERQRGNFPDRFSGHQFPNYSSELNVNALLLGDSALYLCASSLADRAFGAFFGQGTRLTVV.

V usage is TRBV19 and J usage is TRBJ1-1, with a tentative D call TRBD1 (5 bases). Per germline, CDR1 LNHDA and CDR2 SQIVND (reference sequence). Trimming took 2 bases from V and 11 from J, leaving 9 bases between them. The CDR3 contains 11 residues. The CDR3 spells CASSIRGSAFF. The CDR3 nucleotides are TGTGCCAGTAGTATAAGGGGCTCGGCTTTCTTT.

This chain links TRBV7-2 with TRBJ1-2; the D is unclear. CDR3 length equals 15 residues. V lost 8 bases, J lost 2 bases, and 18 bases lay in between. Germline V gene lookup returns CDR1 SGHTA and CDR2 FQGNSA. CDR3 amino acids: CASVTSAGENYGYTF. The CDR3 DNA sequence: TGTGCCAGCGTCACCTCGGCCGGGGAGAACTATGGCTACACCTTC.

The chain recombines TRBV9 with TRBJ1-4; the D is unclear. Germline CDR1 SGDLS, CDR2 YYNGEE. The CDR3 sequence is 15 residues long. V gave up 4 bases and J gave up 8 bases, with 18 bases separating them. The CDR3 protein is CASSPSPGGGEKLFF. The CDR3 DNA reads TGTGCCAGCAGCCCCTCCCCAGGAGGCGGGGAAAAACTGTTTTTT.

The genes are TRBV30 and TRBJ2-2, with 9 bases lining up with TRBD2. The trim removed 5 bases at V and 6 bases at J, leaving 10 bases unmatched. The CDR3 extends over 15 amino acids. The germline CDR1 and CDR2 sequences are GTSNPN and SVGIG (reference sequence). The CDR3 DNA is TGTGCCTGGGGTCGGGGACTAGCTGGCGCCGGGGAGCTGTTTTTT. Translated: CAWGRGLAGAGELFF. Drawing the rest from reference TRBV30 and TRBJ2-2, the complete variable domain is SQTIHQWPATLVQPVGSPLSLECTVEGTSNPNLYWYRQAAGRGLQLLFYSVGIGQISSEVPQNLSASRPQDRQFILSSKKLLLSDSGFYLCAWGRGLAGAGELFFGEGSRLTVL.

This clone has only a few counts. V gene TRBV7-9 combines with J gene TRBJ2-3; D is uncertain. The germline V gene encodes CDR1 SEHNR and CDR2 FQNEAQ (reference sequence). CDR3 size: 14 residues. V was pared by 2 bases and J by 0 bases, with 6 bases between. Here the CDR3 reads CASSLFLSTDTQYF. The CDR3 bases are TGTGCCAGCAGCTTATTTTTAAGCACAGATACGCAGTATTTT.

This chain joins TRBV4-3 and TRBJ1-2, with 8 bases lining up with TRBD1. The CDR3 sequence is 17 residues long. CDR1 and CDR2 from the germline V gene are LGHNA and YSLEER. Unmatched junction bases numbered 13, after V lost 0 bases and J lost 7 bases. The CDR3 is CASSQDNSGRGLFGYTF. The CDR3 region has the DNA TGCGCCAGCAGCCAAGATAACTCAGGCAGGGGGCTTTTTGGCTACACCTTC.

The chain couples TRBV5-1 to TRBJ2-2; tentatively, D is TRBD2 (6 bases). CDR1 is SGHRS, CDR2 YFSETQ, per germline. Trimming removed 7 bases from V and 4 bases from J, with 20 bases in between. The CDR3 runs 16 residues. The CDR3 nucleotides read TGCGCCAGCTCCCTCGGCCCGGGAGTTAGCACCGGGGAGCTGTTTTTT. It encodes CASSLGPGVSTGELFF. The full variable domain, with the rest looked up from reference TRBV5-1 and TRBJ2-2, is KAGVTQTPRYLIKTRGQQVTLSCSPISGHRSVSWYQQTPGQGLQFLFEYFSETQRNKGNFPGRFSGRQFSNSRSEMNVSTLELGDSALYLCASSLGPGVSTGELFFGEGSRLTVL.

V gene TRBV7-9 combines with J gene TRBJ2-1, with TRBD2 as a possible D gene (5 bases). Per the germline V gene, CDR1 is SEHNR and CDR2 is FQNEAQ (reference sequence). CDR3 length: 15 residues. Trimming removed 9 bases from V and 7 bases from J, with 22 bases in between. The DNA for the CDR3 is TGTGCCAGTGCCGGGTGGGGAGACATGGGGAATGAGCAGTTCTTC. Protein sequence: CASAGWGDMGNEQFF.

The V and J genes are TRBV3-1 (or the pseudogene TRBV3-2) and TRBJ2-2; the match to TRBD2 covers 7 bases. Germline values: CDR1 LGHDT, CDR2 YNNKEL (reference sequence). The CDR3 is 17 amino acids. With 2 bases clipped from V and 4 bases from J, the junction kept 10 bases outside the gene matches. Here the CDR3 DNA reads TGTGCCAGCAGCCAACATACGGGGGGAACTATCACCGGGGAGCTGTTTTTT. Translated: CASSQHTGGTITGELFF.

The chain is built from TRBV20-1 and TRBJ2-7; D may be TRBD2 (5 bases). The V gene lost 3 bases and the J gene lost 5 bases, with 11 bases spanning the gap. CDR3 length: 12 amino acids. In germline, CDR1 is DFQATT, CDR2 SNEGSKA (reference sequence). As DNA, the CDR3 is TGCAGTGCTAGTGGAGGAGCAAACGAGCAGTACTTC. The encoded protein is CSASGGANEQYF.

The J gene is TRBJ2-7, the V gene TRBV27, with 11 bases lining up with TRBD1. The V and J ends lost 6 bases and 5 bases, in that order; junction bases with no gene match: 12. The CDR3 spans 16 residues. CDR1 and CDR2 (germline): MNHEY, SMNVEV (reference sequence). CDR3 residues: CASRTLRTGGGDEQYF. DNA of the CDR3: TGTGCCAGCAGGACACTCCGGACAGGGGGCGGGGACGAGCAGTACTTC.